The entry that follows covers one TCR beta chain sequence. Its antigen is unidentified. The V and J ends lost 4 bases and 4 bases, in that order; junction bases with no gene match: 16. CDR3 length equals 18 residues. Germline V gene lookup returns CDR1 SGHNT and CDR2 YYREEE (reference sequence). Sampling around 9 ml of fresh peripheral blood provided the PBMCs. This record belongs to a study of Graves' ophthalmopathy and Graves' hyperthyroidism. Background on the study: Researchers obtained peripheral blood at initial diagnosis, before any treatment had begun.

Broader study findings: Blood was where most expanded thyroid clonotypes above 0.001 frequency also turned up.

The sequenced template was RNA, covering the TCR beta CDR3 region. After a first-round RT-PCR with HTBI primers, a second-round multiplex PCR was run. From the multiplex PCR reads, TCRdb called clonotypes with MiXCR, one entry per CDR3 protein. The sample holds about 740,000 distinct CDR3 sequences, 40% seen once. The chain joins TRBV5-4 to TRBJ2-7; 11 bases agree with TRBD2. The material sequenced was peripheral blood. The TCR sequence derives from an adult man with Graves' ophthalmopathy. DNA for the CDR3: TGTGCCAGCAGCGACGGCCAAGGGACTAGCGGAGACCTTTACGAGCAGTACTTC. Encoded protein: CASSDGQGTSGDLYEQYF.